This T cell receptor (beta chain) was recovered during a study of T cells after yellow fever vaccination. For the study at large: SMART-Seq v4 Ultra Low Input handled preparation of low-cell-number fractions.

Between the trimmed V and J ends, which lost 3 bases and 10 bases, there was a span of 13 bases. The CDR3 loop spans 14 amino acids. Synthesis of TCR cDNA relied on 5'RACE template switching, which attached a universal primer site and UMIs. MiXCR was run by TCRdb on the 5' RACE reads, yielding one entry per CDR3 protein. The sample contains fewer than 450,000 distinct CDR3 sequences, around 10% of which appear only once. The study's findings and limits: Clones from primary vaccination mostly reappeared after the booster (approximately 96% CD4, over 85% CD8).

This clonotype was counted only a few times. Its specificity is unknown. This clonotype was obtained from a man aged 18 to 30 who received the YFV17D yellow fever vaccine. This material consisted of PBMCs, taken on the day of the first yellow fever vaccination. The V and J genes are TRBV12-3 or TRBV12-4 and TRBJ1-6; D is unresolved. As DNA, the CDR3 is TGTGCCAGCAGTTTGGGCGTGAGAGGCTCACCCCTCCACTTT. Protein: CASSLGVRGSPLHF.